Described below is a single T cell receptor beta chain sequence and its context. The sample is drawn from a study of blood T cell repertoires in COVID-19. Study context: The United States, Italy and Spain provided the acute and convalescent COVID-19 samples. Sample material is recorded as cDNA or gDNA derived from T cells, B-cell-depleted T cells, or PBMCs.

In germline, CDR1 is SGHRS, CDR2 YFSETQ. The CDR3 covers 14 residues. V lost 4 bases and J lost 8; bases outside the gene matches: 11. Clones were sequenced by immunoSEQ multiplex PCR, and TCRdb holds only the in-frame ones, with some missing. The table has 360,000 or so clones, more than 75% seen once. The cohort comprised adults aged 18 to 89 years residing in under 25 US areas. Assignment of participants to cohorts was predicated upon participant-reported clinical history. The sequence came from a woman under 40 who had recovered from COVID-19. The chain combines TRBV5-1 with TRBJ1-2; 7 positions agree with TRBD1. Sequenced material: PBMCs or T cells enriched from blood (not recorded which). The chain's CDR3 is CASSPQTGSEGYTF. The CDR3 DNA is TGCGCCAGCAGCCCACAGACAGGGTCAGAGGGCTACACCTTC.